The clone carrying this TCR beta chain was picked up a small number of times. Its antigen is not known. The record originates from a study of vaccination and CD4 T cells after COVID-19. Scientists ran DNA taken from cultured CD4+ T cells through the Oncomine TCR Beta short-read assay for sequencing. CD4+ T cells were cultured, and genomic DNA was extracted from them. TCRdb ran MiXCR on the PCR reads and lists one entry per CDR3 protein. There are thousands of distinct CDR3 sequences in the sample; approximately 39% occur only once, and about 25% lies in the top ten. Sample treatment: roughly ten-day PBMC culture with coronavirus spike peptide pools or control peptides (ViraFEST assay). The unexposed donor's CD4+ T cells were collected before the COVID-19 pandemic (2011-2018). Expansion of antigen-specific T cells with peptide pools by ViraFEST preceded sequencing of TCRs. The CDR3 is made up of 15 amino acids. V shed 5 bases and J 6 bases; nucleotides not matched to a gene: 9. Germline CDR1 reads SEHNR; CDR2 reads FQNEAQ (reference sequence).

The genes are TRBV7-9 and TRBJ2-3, with 9 bases aligning to TRBD2. The specimen sequenced was CD4+ T cells from blood, cultured in vitro. This TCR was recovered from a human donor in good health. CDR3 loop: CASSILAGARDTQYF. The CDR3 bases are TGTGCCAGCAGCATATTAGCGGGAGCAAGGGATACGCAGTATTTT.